The present T cell receptor (beta chain) was sequenced within a study of blood T cell repertoires in COVID-19. The table came from immunoSEQ multiplex PCR; TCRdb's copy has only in-frame clones and leaves some out. The table records about 190,000 clones, around 80% of them present only once. Trimming took off 4 bases at V and 0 bases at J, with 18 bases between the two ends. This CDR3 region has 18 residues. CDR1 MDHEN and CDR2 SYDVKM come from the germline V gene. J is TRBJ1-4 and V is TRBV28; TRBD1 might be the D (6 bases). This TCR derives from a man younger than 45 with active or convalescent COVID-19. The sequenced sample consisted of peripheral blood. The CDR3 DNA reads TGTGCCAGCAGTTCGCAATTCCAAGCAGGGGCAACTAATGAAAAACTGTTTTTT. Encoded protein: CASSSQFQAGATNEKLFF.